Presented here are 8 T cell receptor beta chains from one specimen sequenced in a study of early T cells in non-severe SARS-CoV-2 infection. TCRdb fed the 5' RACE reads into MiXCR, producing one record per CDR3 protein. The repertoire holds around 89,000 distinct CDR3 sequences, with roughly 15% as singletons. Sequencing was done on a sample of whole blood. The receptor set was obtained from an adult who was a healthcare worker with PCR-confirmed SARS-CoV-2 infection or an uninfected control (not recorded which).

This clonotype was detected only a few times. J is TRBJ1-1 and V is TRBV20-1; 7 bases fit TRBD1. The V and J ends lost 2 bases and 1 base, in that order; junction bases with no gene match: 7. The CDR3 is 15 residues long. Germline assignment: CDR1 DFQATT and CDR2 SNEGSKA (reference sequence). Written as DNA, the CDR3 is TGCAGTGCTAGATCTTTTACAGGGGAGAACACTGAAGCTTTCTTT. The encoded protein is CSARSFTGENTEAFF.

This sequence joins TRBV11-2 and TRBJ1-2; no firm D call. CDR1 and CDR2 from the germline V gene are SGHAT and FQNNGV. The CDR3 extends over 15 amino acids. V lost 4 bases to trimming and J lost 8 bases, with 20 bases between them. The CDR3 region has the DNA TGTGCCAGCAGCTCCACTCTGTCCTACTCTAGAGGCTACACCTTC. Protein product: CASSSTLSYSRGYTF.

This clonotype was picked up a small number of times. The chain recombines TRBV6-1 with TRBJ1-1, with D unclear. Trimming removed 6 bases at V and 11 bases at J, with 16 bases between. Germline V gives CDR1 MNHNS, CDR2 SASEGT. The length of the CDR3 is 12 residues. The CDR3 region has the DNA TGTGCCAGCAGCGACGGGTACGCATGGGCTTTCTTT. It yields the protein CASSDGYAWAFF.

This clonotype was observed a handful of times. The chain employs TRBV27 and TRBJ2-7, with 8 nucleotides matching TRBD1. V gave up 8 bases and J gave up 4 bases; unmatched junction bases: 16. The CDR3 runs 16 residues. Germline V gene sequence: CDR1 MNHEY, CDR2 SMNVEV (reference sequence). The CDR3 here is CASRRQGQGEVYEQYV. The DNA for the CDR3 is TGTGCCAGCCGCCGACAGGGGCAGGGGGAGGTATACGAGCAGTACGTC.

The chain has TRBV20-1 and TRBJ1-1; possible D gene TRBD1, 5 bases. The V and J ends lost 5 bases and 8 bases respectively, with 9 bases between them. The CDR3 sequence is 10 residues long. In germline, CDR1 is DFQATT, CDR2 SNEGSKA (reference sequence). CDR3 amino acids: CSAETEEAFF. In nucleotides, the CDR3 is TGCAGTGCTGAGACAGAAGAAGCTTTCTTT.

The chain has TRBV4-2 and TRBJ2-5; TRBD1 aligns across 7 bases. Trimming took 1 base from V and 5 from J; bases not matched to a gene: 13. Germline loops: CDR1 LGHNA, CDR2 YNFKEQ. The CDR3 runs 17 residues. CDR3 protein: CASSQGLVPSRGETQYF. The DNA for the CDR3 is TGTGCCAGCAGCCAAGGGTTGGTTCCTTCCAGGGGGGAGACCCAGTACTTC.

This clonotype was counted ten times or more. V gene TRBV2 combines with J gene TRBJ1-2; 7 bases map to TRBD1. The CDR3 contains 14 residues. Trimming took 9 bases from V and 6 from J; bases not matched to a gene: 13. Looked up from germline, CDR1 is SNHLY and CDR2 is FYNNEI. The CDR3 DNA follows: TGTGCCAGAATAGTGGGCAGGGGGAAGGATGGCTACACCTTC. It yields the protein CARIVGRGKDGYTF.

This clonotype turned up a few times. The rearrangement joins TRBV9 to TRBJ2-3; TRBD2 might be the D (6 bases). Per the germline V gene, CDR1 is SGDLS and CDR2 is YYNGEE. The length of the CDR3 is 16 residues. The ends were cut back, 1 base at V and 6 bases at J, with 18 bases in the middle. The CDR3, as DNA: TGTGCCAGCAGCGTAAGAAGCGGGTCCCGCGACGATACGCAGTATTTT. Translation gives CASSVRSGSRDDTQYF.